The 12 T cell receptor beta chains presented below share a single source sample, sequenced in a study of early T cells in non-severe SARS-CoV-2 infection. TCRdb re-derived calls from the 5' RACE reads in MiXCR, one entry per CDR3 protein. The sample holds tens of thousands of distinct CDR3 sequences, about 10% seen once. What was sequenced was whole blood. The receptors derive from an adult who was a healthcare worker with PCR-confirmed SARS-CoV-2 infection or an uninfected control (not recorded which).

The table lists this clonotype with a few counts. The V gene is TRBV7-9, the J gene TRBJ2-1, with 7 bases aligning to TRBD1. V lost 7 bases and J lost 2; bases outside the gene matches: 5. Per germline, CDR1 SEHNR and CDR2 FQNEAQ (reference sequence). The CDR3 has 14 amino acids. CDR3 bases: TGTGCCAGCACCATACAGGGGCCCTACAATGAGCAGTTCTTC. Protein product: CASTIQGPYNEQFF. Drawing the rest from reference TRBV7-9 and TRBJ2-1, the complete variable domain is DTGVSQNPRHKITKRGQNVTFRCDPISEHNRLYWYRQTLGQGPEFLTYFQNEAQLEKSRLLSDRFSAERPKGSFSTLEIQRTEQGDSAMYLCASTIQGPYNEQFFGPGTRLTVL.

This clonotype was seen a handful of times. The gene calls are TRBV5-1 and TRBJ2-7; possibly TRBD2 for D (6 bases). V lost 0 bases and J 3 bases, leaving 10 bases between the germline ends. CDR3 length: 14 residues. The germline gives CDR1 SGHRS, CDR2 YFSETQ. Here the CDR3 reads CASSLDSGDYEQYF. CDR3 nucleotides: TGCGCCAGCAGCTTGGATAGCGGAGACTACGAGCAGTACTTC.

This clonotype was detected many times. This chain joins TRBV30 and TRBJ2-5, with D maybe TRBD2 (7 bases). The CDR3 spans 16 residues. Deletions cut 0 bases from V and 2 bases from J, with 16 bases between. Germline lookup yields CDR1 GTSNPN and CDR2 SVGIG (reference sequence). This chain's CDR3 is CAWSVQWGRGQETQYF. The CDR3 nucleotides are TGTGCCTGGAGTGTACAATGGGGGAGGGGGCAAGAGACCCAGTACTTC.

This clonotype was observed at least ten times. This chain uses TRBV19 with TRBJ2-2, with 10 bases matching TRBD1. Trimming at V came to 5 bases and at J to 6 bases, leaving 6 bases not matched to a gene. CDR3 length: 15 residues. The germline CDR1 and CDR2 sequences are LNHDA and SQIVND (reference sequence). CDR3 nucleotides: TGTGCCAGTAGTGTCGACAGGGGGCAAGCCGGGGAGCTGTTTTTT. Translating it yields CASSVDRGQAGELFF.

This chain connects TRBV29-1 to TRBJ1-2; D call uncertain. V was clipped by 6 bases and J by 4 bases, with 12 bases between them. Germline V CDR1 and CDR2: SQVTM, ANQGSEA. The CDR3 length is 12 residues. The CDR3 here is CSVEKYGYGYTF. In DNA form, the CDR3 reads TGCAGCGTAGAAAAATATGGCTATGGCTACACCTTC.

This clonotype was counted at least ten times. The chain combines TRBV14 with TRBJ2-7; 14 bases are a match to TRBD2. Trimming cost V 4 bases and J 2 bases; bases outside gene matches: 4. Germline CDR1 SGHDN, CDR2 FVKESK. This CDR3 has 16 residues. The CDR3 loop reads CASSPMTSGRAYEQYF. DNA for the CDR3: TGTGCCAGCAGCCCTATGACTAGCGGGAGGGCCTACGAGCAGTACTTC.

This clonotype was recorded at least ten times. This chain links TRBV12-3 or TRBV12-4 with TRBJ2-4; D is unclear. V lost 1 base and J 0 bases, leaving 4 bases between the germline ends. This CDR3 has 14 amino acids. The CDR3 DNA is TGTGCCAGCAGTTTAGGGACAGCCAAAAACATTCAGTACTTC. Translation gives CASSLGTAKNIQYF.

This clonotype was seen repeatedly, ten times or more. CDR3 residues: CASSLGQGLYEQYF. CDR3 nucleotide sequence: TGTGCCAGCAGCTTAGGGCAGGGTCTCTACGAGCAGTACTTC. V is TRBV5-6 and J is TRBJ2-7; perhaps TRBD1 as D (5 bases). Trimming stripped 2 bases from V and 3 bases from J, with 12 bases between. The CDR3 contains 14 residues. Germline loops: CDR1 SGHDT, CDR2 YYEEEE.

The rearrangement uses TRBV28 and TRBJ2-1; 15 nucleotides line up with TRBD2. Germline CDR1 is MDHEN and CDR2 is SYDVKM. The V and J ends lost 5 bases and 7 bases, in that order; junction bases with no gene match: 6. The CDR3 has 16 amino acids. Here the CDR3 DNA reads TGTGCCAGCAGTCAAATCGGACTAGCGGGAGGGAATGAGCAGTTCTTC. Translation gives CASSQIGLAGGNEQFF.

This clonotype was observed many times. This rearrangement joins TRBV11-2 to TRBJ2-1; D gene uncertain. The CDR3 has 15 residues. The germline V gene has CDR1 SGHAT and CDR2 FQNNGV. V lost 7 bases and J lost 0, with 13 bases in between. The CDR3 here is CASTVDLRSYNEQFF. For the CDR3, the DNA is TGTGCCAGCACCGTGGACCTACGCTCCTACAATGAGCAGTTCTTC.

The chain recombines TRBV5-1 with TRBJ2-1; a possible D gene is TRBD2 (5 bases). This CDR3 contains 14 residues. The germline V gene has CDR1 SGHRS and CDR2 YFSETQ. The germline V and J ends were trimmed by 9 bases and 6 bases, with 19 bases remaining between them. The CDR3 region is CATRTGESSNEQFF. The DNA of the CDR3 is TGCGCCACTAGAACCGGGGAGTCATCCAATGAGCAGTTCTTC.

This clonotype was seen at least ten times. The J gene is TRBJ1-5, the V gene TRBV9; D is undetermined. The ends were cut back, 0 bases at V and 4 bases at J, with 8 bases in the middle. CDR1 is SGDLS and CDR2 is YYNGEE in the germline V gene. The CDR3 runs to 14 residues. CDR3 loop: CASSVGGANQPQHF. The CDR3 region has the DNA TGTGCCAGCAGCGTAGGTGGAGCTAATCAGCCCCAGCATTTT.